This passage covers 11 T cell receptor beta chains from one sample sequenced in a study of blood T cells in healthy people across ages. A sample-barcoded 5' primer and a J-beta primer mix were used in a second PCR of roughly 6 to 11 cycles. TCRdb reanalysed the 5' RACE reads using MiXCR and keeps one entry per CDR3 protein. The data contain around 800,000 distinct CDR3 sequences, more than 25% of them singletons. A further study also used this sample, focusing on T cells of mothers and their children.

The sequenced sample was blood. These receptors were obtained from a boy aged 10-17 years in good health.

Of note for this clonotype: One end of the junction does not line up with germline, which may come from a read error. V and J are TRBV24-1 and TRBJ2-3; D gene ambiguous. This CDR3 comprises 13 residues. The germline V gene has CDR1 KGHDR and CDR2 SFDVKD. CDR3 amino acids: CPTSDFETDTQYF. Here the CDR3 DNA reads TGTCCCACCAGTGATTTCGAGACAGATACGCAGTATTTT.

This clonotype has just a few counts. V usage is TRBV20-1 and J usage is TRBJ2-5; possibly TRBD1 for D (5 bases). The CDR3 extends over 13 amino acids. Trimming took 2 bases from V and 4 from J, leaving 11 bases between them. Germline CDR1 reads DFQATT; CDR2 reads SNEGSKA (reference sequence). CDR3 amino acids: CSARKGKPETQYF. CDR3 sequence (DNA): TGCAGTGCTAGAAAGGGGAAACCAGAGACCCAGTACTTC.

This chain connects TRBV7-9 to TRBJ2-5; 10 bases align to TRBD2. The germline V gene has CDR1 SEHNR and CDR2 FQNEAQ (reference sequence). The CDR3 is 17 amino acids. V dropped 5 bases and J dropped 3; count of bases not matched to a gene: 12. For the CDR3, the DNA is TGTGCCAGCAGCCCCCGGGCTAGCGGGGGCTTGGAAGAGACCCAGTACTTC. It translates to CASSPRASGGLEETQYF. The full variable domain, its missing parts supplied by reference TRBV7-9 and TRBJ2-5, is DTGVSQNPRHKITKRGQNVTFRCDPISEHNRLYWYRQTLGQGPEFLTYFQNEAQLEKSRLLSDRFSAERPKGSFSTLEIQRTEQGDSAMYLCASSPRASGGLEETQYFGPGTRLLVL.

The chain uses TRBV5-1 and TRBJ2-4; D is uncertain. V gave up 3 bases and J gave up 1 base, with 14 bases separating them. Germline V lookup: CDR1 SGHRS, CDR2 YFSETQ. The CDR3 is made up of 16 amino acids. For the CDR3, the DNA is TGCGCCAGCAGCTCCGGACGCGGTATGGCCAAAAACATTCAGTACTTC. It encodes CASSSGRGMAKNIQYF. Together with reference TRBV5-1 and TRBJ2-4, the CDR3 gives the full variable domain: KAGVTQTPRYLIKTRGQQVTLSCSPISGHRSVSWYQQTPGQGLQFLFEYFSETQRNKGNFPGRFSGRQFSNSRSEMNVSTLELGDSALYLCASSSGRGMAKNIQYFGAGTRLSVL.

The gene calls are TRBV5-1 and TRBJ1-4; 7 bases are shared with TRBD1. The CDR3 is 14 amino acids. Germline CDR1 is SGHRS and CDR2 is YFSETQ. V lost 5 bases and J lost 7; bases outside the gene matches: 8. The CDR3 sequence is CASRQQGGGEKLFF. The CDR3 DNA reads TGCGCCAGCAGGCAGCAGGGGGGTGGTGAAAAACTGTTTTTT.

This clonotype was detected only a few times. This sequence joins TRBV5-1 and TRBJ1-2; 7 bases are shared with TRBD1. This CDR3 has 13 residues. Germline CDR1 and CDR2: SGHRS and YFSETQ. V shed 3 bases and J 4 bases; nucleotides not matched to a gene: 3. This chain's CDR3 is CASSYGTAYGYTF. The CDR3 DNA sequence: TGCGCCAGCAGCTACGGGACAGCCTATGGCTACACCTTC. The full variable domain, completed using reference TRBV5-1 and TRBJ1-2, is KAGVTQTPRYLIKTRGQQVTLSCSPISGHRSVSWYQQTPGQGLQFLFEYFSETQRNKGNFPGRFSGRQFSNSRSEMNVSTLELGDSALYLCASSYGTAYGYTFGSGTRLTVV.

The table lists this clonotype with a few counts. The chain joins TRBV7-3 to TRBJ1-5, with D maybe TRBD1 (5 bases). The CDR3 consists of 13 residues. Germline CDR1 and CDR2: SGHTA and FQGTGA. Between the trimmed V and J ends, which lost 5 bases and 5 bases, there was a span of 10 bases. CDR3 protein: CASSQGWDQPQHF. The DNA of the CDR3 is TGTGCCAGCAGCCAGGGATGGGATCAGCCCCAGCATTTT.

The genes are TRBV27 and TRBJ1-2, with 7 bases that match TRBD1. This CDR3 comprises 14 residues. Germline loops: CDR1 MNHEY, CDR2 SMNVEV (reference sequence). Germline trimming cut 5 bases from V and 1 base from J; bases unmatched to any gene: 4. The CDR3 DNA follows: TGTGCCAGCAGTCCAGGGGGTAGTAACTATGGCTACACCTTC. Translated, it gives CASSPGGSNYGYTF.

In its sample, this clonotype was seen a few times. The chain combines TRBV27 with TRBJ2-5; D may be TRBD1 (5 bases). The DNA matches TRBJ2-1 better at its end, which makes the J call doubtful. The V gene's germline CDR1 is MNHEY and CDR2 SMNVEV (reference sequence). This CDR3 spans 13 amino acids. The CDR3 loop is CASSIRVYNEQFF. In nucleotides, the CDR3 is TGTGCCAGCAGTATCAGGGTGTACAATGAGCAGTTCTTC.

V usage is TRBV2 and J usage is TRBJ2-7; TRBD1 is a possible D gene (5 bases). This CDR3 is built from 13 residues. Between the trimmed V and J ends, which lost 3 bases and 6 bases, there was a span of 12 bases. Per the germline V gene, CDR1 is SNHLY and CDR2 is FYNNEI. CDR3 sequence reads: CASSEYRSGEQYF. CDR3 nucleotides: TGTGCCAGCAGTGAGTACAGGTCGGGCGAGCAGTACTTC.

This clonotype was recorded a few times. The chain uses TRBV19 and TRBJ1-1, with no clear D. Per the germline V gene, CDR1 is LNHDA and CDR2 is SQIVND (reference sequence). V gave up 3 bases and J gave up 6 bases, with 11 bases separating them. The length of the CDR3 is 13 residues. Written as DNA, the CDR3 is TGTGCCAGTAGTATGGGGATCCGCGCTGAAGCTTTCTTT. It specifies CASSMGIRAEAFF. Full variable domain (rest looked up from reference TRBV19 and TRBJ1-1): DGGITQSPKYLFRKEGQNVTLSCEQNLNHDAMYWYRQDPGQGLRLIYYSQIVNDFQKGDIAEGYSVSREKKESFPLTVTSAQKNPTAFYLCASSMGIRAEAFFGQGTRLTVV.